This T cell receptor beta chain was sequenced during a study of graft-versus-host responses after intestinal transplantation. As regards this clone: Its antigen is undetermined.

Findings of the study overall: GvH clone levels peaked in circulation, and this peak was associated with early post-transplant HvG declines.

Per germline, CDR1 MNHNY and CDR2 SVGAGI (reference sequence). The CDR3 length is 12 residues. V was pared by 2 bases and J by 6 bases, with 5 bases between. Only in-frame clones appear in the TCRdb table, and some are missing; sequencing was by immunoSEQ multiplex PCR. The sample yields about 88,000 clones, about 94% seen once. This specimen was unstimulated CD4+ T cells sorted from spleen or lymph node cells, taken before transplant. This receptor was taken from a human donor who was the organ donor for an intestinal transplant. The genes are TRBV6-6 and TRBJ2-1; D is undetermined. The CDR3 loop is CASSYGVNEQFF. The CDR3 DNA sequence: TGTGCCAGCAGTTACGGGGTCAATGAGCAGTTCTTC.